This TCR beta chain was observed in a study of cytotoxic CD8 clonotypes in ibrutinib-treated CLL. Study as a whole: Partial responses totalled some 24 and complete responses 2; after median approximately 64 months, approximately 15 remained remitted and about twelve progressed. Notes on the study in general: In comparison with age-matched healthy donors, baseline clonality was higher and tracked circulating CD8+ T-cell counts. Clonality went higher at ibrutinib response and then dropped back toward baseline at progression.

For this clone: Its specificity is unknown.

The protocol was immunoSEQ multiplex PCR, while the TCRdb copy is restricted to in-frame clones and leaves out a portion. Of about 140,000 clones in the sample, 70% to 85% are singletons; the top ten hold approximately 27%. The specimen comprised PBMCs, sampled after 12 months of ibrutinib treatment. This receptor was obtained from a human donor with chronic lymphocytic leukemia.

CDR3 in DNA: TGCGCCAGCAGCCAGTCCCTAGCGAGCTCCTACGAGCAGTACTTC. Translated, it gives CASSQSLASSYEQYF. The chain joins TRBV4-1 to TRBJ2-7, with a weak D call TRBD2 (6 bases). Germline lookup yields CDR1 MGHRA and CDR2 YSYEKL. The CDR3 has 15 amino acids. V lost 3 bases, J lost 0 bases, and 12 bases lay in between.